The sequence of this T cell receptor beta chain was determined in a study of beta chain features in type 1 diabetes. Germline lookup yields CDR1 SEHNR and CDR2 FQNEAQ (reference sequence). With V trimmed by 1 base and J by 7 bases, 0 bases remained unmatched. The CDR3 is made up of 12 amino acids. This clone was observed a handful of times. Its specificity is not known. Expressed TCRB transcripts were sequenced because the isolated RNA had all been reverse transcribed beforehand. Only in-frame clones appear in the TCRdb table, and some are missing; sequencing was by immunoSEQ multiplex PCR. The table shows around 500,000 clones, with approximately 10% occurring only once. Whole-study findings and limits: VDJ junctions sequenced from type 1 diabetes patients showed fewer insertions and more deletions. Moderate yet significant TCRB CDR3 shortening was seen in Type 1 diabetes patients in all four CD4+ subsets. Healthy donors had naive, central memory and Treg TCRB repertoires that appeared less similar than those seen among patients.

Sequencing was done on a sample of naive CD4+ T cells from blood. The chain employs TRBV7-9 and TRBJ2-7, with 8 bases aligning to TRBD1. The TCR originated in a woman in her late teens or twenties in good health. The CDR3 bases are TGTGCCAGCAGCTTAGGGACAGGGGAGCAGTACGTC. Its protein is CASSLGTGEQYV.